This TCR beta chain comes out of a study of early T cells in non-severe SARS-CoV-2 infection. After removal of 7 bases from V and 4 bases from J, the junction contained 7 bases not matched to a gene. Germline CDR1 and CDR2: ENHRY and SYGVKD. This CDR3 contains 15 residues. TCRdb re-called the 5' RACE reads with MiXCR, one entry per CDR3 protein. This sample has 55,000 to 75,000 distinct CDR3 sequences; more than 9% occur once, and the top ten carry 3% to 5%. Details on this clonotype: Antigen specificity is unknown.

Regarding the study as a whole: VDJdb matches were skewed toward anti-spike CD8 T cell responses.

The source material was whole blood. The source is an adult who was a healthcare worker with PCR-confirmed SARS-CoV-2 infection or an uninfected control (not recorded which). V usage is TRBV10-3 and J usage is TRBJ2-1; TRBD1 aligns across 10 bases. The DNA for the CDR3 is TGTGCCATCAATGAACCGGGACAGGGGTACAATGAGCAGTTCTTC. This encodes CAINEPGQGYNEQFF.